These T cell receptor beta chains were read from a single sample in a study of blood T cells in healthy people across ages. Via MiXCR, TCRdb re-called the 5' RACE reads, giving one row per CDR3 protein. The sample contains some 1.4 million distinct CDR3 sequences, 42% of which appear only once. The sequencing input was blood. The source is a woman between 18 and 29 years old in good health. The CDR3 runs from the conserved cysteine through the conserved F or W. Each record gives: D gene, V gene, J gene, clone size, CDR3 DNA, CDR3 protein. D genes are given only for firm matches. Rows may omit the clone size; those that give it use once, few, many or a size class.

D: TRBD1; V: TRBV27; J: TRBJ1-6; size: -; DNA: TGTGCCAGCTCGACAGGGGGCGGTTCACCCCTCCACTTT; CDR3: CASSTGGGSPLHF
D: -; V: TRBV9; J: TRBJ1-4; size: -; DNA: TGTGCCAGCAGCCCCCCGGGCCCGAAAGTCAAGGGGGGTGAAAAACTGTTTTTT; CDR3: CASSPPGPKVKGGEKLFF
D: TRBD1; V: TRBV4-1; J: TRBJ1-1; size: few; DNA: TGCGCCAGCAGCCAAGAGACGCAGGGGGCTAGGCGCACTGAAGCTTTCTTT; CDR3: CASSQETQGARRTEAFF
D: -; V: TRBV9; J: TRBJ2-5; size: -; DNA: TGTGCCAGCAGCGTAAAGACCCAAGAGACCCAGTACTTC; CDR3: CASSVKTQETQYF
D: -; V: TRBV7-9; J: TRBJ2-3; size: -; DNA: TGTGCCAGCAGCTCGGCTCGCACAGATACGCAGTATTTT; CDR3: CASSSARTDTQYF
D: -; V: TRBV5-6; J: TRBJ2-5; size: -; DNA: TGTGCCAGCAGCTTGGCACTAGGGGAACAAGAGACCCAGTACTTC; CDR3: CASSLALGEQETQYF
D: -; V: TRBV24-1; J: TRBJ2-3; size: few; DNA: TGTGCCACCAGTGCACAGGGTACGCAGTATTTT; CDR3: CATSAQGTQYF
D: -; V: TRBV20-1; J: TRBJ2-7; size: -; DNA: TGCAGTGCTAGCCCCCGGGACGCCGCCTACGAGCAGTACTTC; CDR3: CSASPRDAAYEQYF
D: TRBD1; V: TRBV5-1; J: TRBJ2-3; size: -; DNA: TGCGCCAGCAGCTTAATACCGACAGGGGGCAAAGATACGCAGTATTTT; CDR3: CASSLIPTGGKDTQYF
D: -; V: TRBV6-1; J: TRBJ1-1; size: -; DNA: TGTGCCAGCAGTGAAGCCCGCGGATTGAACACTGAAGCTTTCTTT; CDR3: CASSEARGLNTEAFF
D: -; V: TRBV30; J: TRBJ1-1; size: -; DNA: TGTGCCTGGAGTGGAAAAGGGGAGGCTGAAGCTTTCTTT; CDR3: CAWSGKGEAEAFF
D: TRBD1; V: TRBV9; J: TRBJ1-3; size: -; DNA: TGTGCCAGCAGCGGAGACAGGGTGCTTAGCGGAGGAAACACCATATATTTT; CDR3: CASSGDRVLSGGNTIYF
D: -; V: TRBV15; J: TRBJ2-1; size: -; DNA: TGTGCCACCTCGGCATTGGGCGAAGGGCCCCTACAAGAGACCCAGTTCTTC; CDR3: CATSALGEGPLQETQFF
D: -; V: TRBV10-3; J: TRBJ2-3; size: few; DNA: TGTGCCATCACCCGGGCACCCACAGATACGCAGTATTTT; CDR3: CAITRAPTDTQYF
D: -; V: TRBV20-1; J: TRBJ1-5; size: few; DNA: TGCAGTGCTAGAGAAGGGGCAGGGCGAGTGACCCAGCATTTT; CDR3: CSAREGAGRVTQHF
D: -; V: TRBV7-2; J: TRBJ2-7; size: -; DNA: TGTGCCACCCGATTAGTTAAAAACGAGCAGTACTTC; CDR3: CATRLVKNEQYF
D: -; V: TRBV6-4; J: TRBJ2-5; size: -; DNA: TGTGCCAGCAGTGACTCTAGGGTGGGTGAGACCCAGTACTTC; CDR3: CASSDSRVGETQYF
D: -; V: TRBV5-1; J: TRBJ2-2; size: -; DNA: TGCGCCAGCAGCTTGTCCCACCGGGACTCAGACACCGGGGAGCTGTTTTTT; CDR3: CASSLSHRDSDTGELFF
D: -; V: TRBV2; J: TRBJ1-2; size: -; DNA: TGTGCCAGCCTAAATGAACACGGAGACTATGGCTACACCTTC; CDR3: CASLNEHGDYGYTF
D: TRBD2; V: TRBV12-3/TRBV12-4; J: TRBJ2-5; size: few; DNA: TGTGCCAGCACCCCGACTAGCGGGAGAGTGGGAGAGACCCAGTACTTC; CDR3: CASTPTSGRVGETQYF
D: TRBD2; V: TRBV7-9; J: TRBJ2-5; size: -; DNA: TGTGCCAGCAGCCCAAAGACTAGCGGGGGGGAGACCCAGTACTTC; CDR3: CASSPKTSGGETQYF
D: -; V: TRBV15; J: TRBJ2-7; size: -; DNA: TGTGCCACCAGCGGAGACCCGCGGACTACCTTCAACTACGAGCAGTACTTC; CDR3: CATSGDPRTTFNYEQYF
D: -; V: TRBV20-1; J: TRBJ2-7; size: once; DNA: TGCAGTGCTAGAGGCTCGACAGGTTACGAGCAGTACTTC; CDR3: CSARGSTGYEQYF
D: -; V: TRBV2; J: TRBJ1-2; size: few; DNA: TGTGGGGGGGTGAATAACTATGGCTACACCTTC; CDR3: CGGVNNYGYTF
D: TRBD2; V: TRBV3-1; J: TRBJ2-5; size: few; DNA: TGTGCCAGCAGCCAAGGACTAGCGGGGGGGCGGGAGCAGTACTTC; CDR3: CASSQGLAGGREQYF
D: TRBD1; V: TRBV20-1; J: TRBJ2-4; size: -; DNA: TGCAGTGCTAGAGACTCGCGGACAGGAGGTGTCTACGGGCAGTACTTC; CDR3: CSARDSRTGGVYGQYF
D: -; V: TRBV20-1; J: TRBJ1-2; size: -; DNA: TGCAGTGCCAATTCCCCGGGGCCCTATGGCTACACCTTC; CDR3: CSANSPGPYGYTF
D: -; V: TRBV7-9; J: TRBJ2-5; size: few; DNA: TGTGCCAGCCCCAGGGGCGGCGAACAAGAGACCCAGTACTTC; CDR3: CASPRGGEQETQYF
D: TRBD2; V: TRBV12-3/TRBV12-4; J: TRBJ2-1; size: few; DNA: TGTGCCATGTTAGCGGGAAGCTCCTACAATGAGCAGTTCTTC; CDR3: CAMLAGSSYNEQFF
D: TRBD2; V: TRBV6-1; J: TRBJ2-3; size: -; DNA: TGTGCCAGCAGTGAAGAGGCCCTGAGCGGGAGAAAAAGAGATACGCAGTATTTT; CDR3: CASSEEALSGRKRDTQYF
D: -; V: TRBV6-5; J: TRBJ1-2; size: -; DNA: TGTGCCAGCAGTAGTCTGACAGGAGCTAACTATGGCTACACCTTC; CDR3: CASSSLTGANYGYTF
D: -; V: TRBV10-1; J: TRBJ2-1; size: few; DNA: TGCGCCAGCAGTGAAGGCTCCGGGGGGCAGTTCTTC; CDR3: CASSEGSGGQFF
D: -; V: TRBV28; J: TRBJ2-7; size: few; DNA: TGTGCCAGCAGTTTAGTTGAGGGAAACTACGAGCAGTACTTC; CDR3: CASSLVEGNYEQYF
D: TRBD1; V: TRBV10-2; J: TRBJ2-7; size: many; DNA: TGCGCCAGCAGTGAGGGGACAGGGGACGAGCAGTACTTC; CDR3: CASSEGTGDEQYF
D: TRBD2; V: TRBV7-3; J: TRBJ2-5; size: many; DNA: TGTGCCAGCAGTTCTAGCGGGCAAGAGACCCAGTACTTC; CDR3: CASSSSGQETQYF
D: -; V: TRBV20-1; J: TRBJ1-2; size: -; DNA: TGCAGTGCTAGGGACACGGTCTATGGCTACACCTTC; CDR3: CSARDTVYGYTF
D: -; V: TRBV20-1; J: TRBJ2-7; size: -; DNA: TGCAGTGCTAGAAGCCGGCACGGCCGGGGGAACTCCTACGAGCAGTACTTC; CDR3: CSARSRHGRGNSYEQYF
D: TRBD2; V: TRBV7-9; J: TRBJ2-1; size: few; DNA: TGTGCCAGCAGCTTAGATCGAGCGGGGGGTATAAGAGCGGAGCAGTTCTTC; CDR3: CASSLDRAGGIRAEQFF
D: TRBD1; V: TRBV15; J: TRBJ1-1; size: -; DNA: TGTGCCACCAGCAGGACAAGGGGACAGGGAACCACTGAAGCTTTCTTT; CDR3: CATSRTRGQGTTEAFF
D: -; V: TRBV5-1; J: TRBJ2-1; size: -; DNA: TGCGCCAGCAGCGGGGGCCTACTGGGCAATGAGCAGTTCTTC; CDR3: CASSGGLLGNEQFF
D: -; V: TRBV5-1; J: TRBJ2-2; size: -; DNA: TGCGCCAGCAGCGCGGACAACACCGGGGAGCTGTTTTTT; CDR3: CASSADNTGELFF